Sequencing of this TCR beta chain was carried out in a study of shared clonotypes between healthy human individuals. Original processing notes: ImmunoSEQ yielded junction-only sequences lacking quality scores, so filtering differed. Assay used: immunoSEQ multiplex PCR; TCRdb lists only in-frame clones, some missing. D and trimming were read from the DNA, whereas the V and J calls and clone size are those reported in that table. In the table there are approximately 2,000,000 clones, 85% to 95% of which are singletons. V lost 4 bases, J lost 0 bases, and 7 bases stayed unmatched. This CDR3 region has 16 residues. Germline V gene data show CDR1 as LNHDA and CDR2 as SQIVND (reference sequence).

The receptor was isolated from a young man in good health. Some clones in this sample may be carry-over from other donors' samples. The chain has TRBV19 and TRBJ2-7; 9 bases map to TRBD2. Sequencing input: naive CD4+ T cells from PBMCs. Regarding subset: CD45RA+ positively selected. DNA of the CDR3: TGTGCCAGTAGTACCAGACTAGCGGACATCTCCTACGAGCAGTACTTC. Translated, it gives CASSTRLADISYEQYF.